This T cell receptor beta chain comes out of a study of blood T cell repertoires in COVID-19. The CDR3 loop spans 17 amino acids. TCRdb's table, derived via immunoSEQ multiplex PCR, lists solely in-frame clones and lacks some. Altogether about 130,000 clones are present, around 87% being singletons, with the ten largest covering approximately 3.6%. The gene calls are TRBV21-1 and TRBJ1-4; TRBD1 is the table's D call and was not checked against the DNA. TRBV21-1 is marked as a pseudogene. The sequencing sample was made of peripheral blood. The TCR sequence derives from an older woman with acute or convalescent COVID-19. The CDR3 DNA follows: TGTGCCAGCAGCAAAGTACGGACAGGGTTATATGATGAAAAACTGTTTTTT. Protein product: CASSKVRTGLYDEKLFF.